A selection of T cell receptor beta chains follows, all from one sample in a study of cytomegalovirus exposure and HLA in healthy donors. Generated by immunoSEQ multiplex PCR, the TCRdb table keeps only in-frame clones and is missing some. This sample has under 250,000 clones, with 70% to 90% found just once. Sequencing was carried out using PBMCs. The receptors originated from a woman aged 18 to 35 in good health and CMV-seronegative. Both conserved end residues are part of each CDR3. A D gene is named only where the DNA matches it firmly. Clone size is given for some rows only: seen once, a few or many times, or a class if the clone is expanded.

d_gene	v_gene	j_gene	abundance	CDR3aa	CDR3nt
.	TRBV5-1	TRBJ2-7	.	CASRNTDYEQYF	TGCGCCAGCAGGAACACAGACTACGAGCAGTACTTC
TRBD2	TRBV7-6	TRBJ2-3	.	CASSLRLAGEDTQYF	TGTGCCAGCAGCTTAAGACTAGCGGGAGAGGATACGCAGTATTTT
.	TRBV7-9	TRBJ2-3	.	CASSLYLKLTTDTQYF	TGTGCCAGCAGCTTATATCTAAAGTTGACCACAGATACGCAGTATTTT
.	TRBV2	TRBJ1-4	.	CASSEREHEKLFF	TGTGCCAGCAGTGAAAGGGAACACGAAAAACTGTTTTTT
.	TRBV5-1	TRBJ1-4	.	CASRRNEGSTNEKLFF	TGCGCCAGCAGACGGAATGAGGGGTCGACTAATGAAAAACTGTTTTTT
.	TRBV9	TRBJ1-4	.	CASSGGHNEKLFF	TGTGCCAGCAGCGGGGGCCATAATGAAAAACTGTTTTTT
TRBD1	TRBV10-3	TRBJ2-3	.	CAISEGQGSSDTQYF	TGTGCCATCAGTGAAGGACAGGGAAGTTCAGATACGCAGTATTTT
.	TRBV30	TRBJ1-4	.	CAWSVGGVAEKLFF	TGTGCCTGGAGTGTGGGGGGAGTCGCGGAAAAACTGTTTTTT
TRBD1	TRBV27	TRBJ1-5	.	CASSIAGTGSNQPQHF	TGTGCCAGCAGTATCGCCGGGACAGGGAGCAATCAGCCCCAGCATTTT
TRBD2	TRBV9	TRBJ2-7	.	CASSRDTSGGPREQYF	TGTGCCAGCAGCCGAGATACTAGCGGGGGCCCTAGGGAGCAGTACTTC
.	TRBV7-9	TRBJ1-4	.	CASSLGRGAKLFF	TGTGCCAGCAGCCTTGGGAGGGGGGCAAAACTGTTTTTT
.	TRBV5-1	TRBJ2-2	.	CASSLGSANTGELFF	TGCGCCAGCAGCTTGGGCAGCGCGAACACCGGGGAGCTGTTTTTT
.	TRBV11-2	TRBJ2-1	.	CASSAAGEQFF	TGTGCCAGCAGCGCCGCGGGTGAGCAGTTCTTC
TRBD2	TRBV4-1	TRBJ2-3	.	CASSQNPLAGGSDTQYF	TGCGCCAGCAGCCAAAATCCCCTAGCGGGAGGTTCCGATACGCAGTATTTT
.	TRBV28	TRBJ1-2	.	CASSWTGPRLGYTF	TGTGCCAGCAGTTGGACGGGACCCCGCCTTGGCTACACCTTC
TRBD2	TRBV14	TRBJ2-1	.	CASSRDTGLATSKQFF	TGTGCCAGCAGCCGAGATACGGGACTAGCAACGTCGAAGCAGTTCTTC
.	TRBV7-9	TRBJ1-1	.	CASSLDTRNTEAFF	TGTGCCAGCAGCTTAGACACCCGGAACACTGAAGCTTTCTTT
TRBD1	TRBV6-1	TRBJ2-3	.	CASSGTGLTDTQYF	TGTGCCAGCAGTGGGACAGGGTTGACAGATACGCAGTATTTT
.	TRBV28	TRBJ2-2	.	CASSLRRRTGELFF	TGTGCCAGCAGTTTACGGCGTCGGACCGGGGAGCTGTTTTTT
.	TRBV27	TRBJ2-1	.	CASSLAENSYNEQFF	TGTGCCAGCAGTTTAGCCGAGAACTCCTACAATGAGCAGTTCTTC
.	TRBV2	TRBJ2-2	.	CASSRLEDTGELFF	TGTGCCAGCAGCCGCTTAGAAGACACCGGGGAGCTGTTTTTT
TRBD1	TRBV6-1	TRBJ2-3	.	CASSVRDRGLRDTQYF	TGTGCCAGCAGTGTCCGGGACAGGGGGCTGCGGGATACGCAGTATTTT
TRBD1	TRBV27	TRBJ1-4	.	CASSPDRVMEKLFF	TGTGCCAGCAGCCCAGACAGGGTAATGGAGAAACTGTTTTTT
TRBD2	TRBV28	TRBJ2-1	.	CASKASGYNEQFF	TGTGCCAGCAAGGCTAGCGGCTACAATGAGCAGTTCTTC
.	TRBV5-6	TRBJ2-7	.	CASSLRRGPAWSYEQYF	TGTGCCAGCAGCTTGAGGAGGGGTCCTGCCTGGTCCTACGAGCAGTACTTC
.	TRBV15	TRBJ2-3	.	CATSRDVEVTSTDTQYF	TGTGCCACCAGCAGAGATGTGGAGGTAACTAGCACAGATACGCAGTATTTT
TRBD1	TRBV7-6	TRBJ2-7	once	CASSISGQGAYEQYF	TGTGCCAGCAGCATCTCAGGACAGGGGGCCTACGAGCAGTACTTC
.	TRBV6-5	TRBJ1-1	.	CASRKNRALNTEAFF	TGTGCCAGCAGGAAGAACAGGGCACTGAACACTGAAGCTTTCTTT
.	TRBV9	TRBJ2-5	.	CASSASITAQETQYF	TGTGCCAGCAGCGCCTCAATCACAGCACAAGAGACCCAGTACTTC
.	TRBV27	TRBJ2-1	few	CASSLSSGGNEQFF	TGTGCCAGCAGTTTAAGTAGCGGAGGTAATGAGCAGTTCTTC
TRBD2	TRBV2	TRBJ2-5	.	CASSEGLARETQYF	TGTGCCAGCAGTGAGGGACTAGCGAGGGAGACCCAGTACTTC
.	TRBV29-1	TRBJ2-1	.	CSAYIGAVGNNEQFF	TGCAGCGCCTACATCGGGGCCGTCGGGAACAATGAGCAGTTCTTC
.	TRBV30	TRBJ1-2	.	CAWGGRIYGYTF	TGTGCCTGGGGTGGCAGGATCTATGGCTACACCTTC
TRBD2	TRBV5-4	TRBJ2-7	.	CASSSGTPGYEQYF	TGTGCCAGCAGCAGCGGGACTCCCGGGTACGAGCAGTACTTC
.	TRBV7-7	TRBJ2-5	.	CASSSEKGQTQYF	TGTGCTAGCAGCTCCGAGAAAGGGCAGACCCAGTACTTC
TRBD1	TRBV7-2	TRBJ1-1	.	CASSPRDRSYTEAFF	TGTGCCAGCAGCCCGAGGGACAGGAGTTACACTGAAGCTTTCTTT
.	TRBV18	TRBJ1-3	.	CASSPRPDAIPGNTIYF	TGTGCCAGCTCACCGAGGCCAGACGCGATTCCTGGAAACACCATATATTTT
.	TRBV7-9	TRBJ1-5	.	CASSLAGPSNQPQHF	TGTGCCAGCAGCTTAGCCGGACCTAGCAATCAGCCCCAGCATTTT
.	TRBV6-1	TRBJ2-1	.	CASSERGSLGEEQFF	TGTGCCAGCAGTGAAAGGGGATCACTAGGGGAAGAGCAGTTCTTC
.	TRBV6-5	TRBJ1-6	few	CASSLGRLTNSPLHF	TGTGCCAGCAGTTTAGGTCGGCTGACAAATTCACCCCTCCACTTT
.	TRBV6-5	TRBJ2-5	.	CASSRGQQETQYF	TGTGCCAGCAGCCGAGGACAGCAAGAGACCCAGTACTTC
TRBD1	TRBV9	TRBJ2-7	.	CASSYSGTGTGEQYF	TGTGCCAGCAGCTACTCCGGGACAGGGACAGGCGAGCAGTACTTC
.	TRBV27	TRBJ2-7	.	CASSLVATEVSYEQYF	TGTGCCAGCAGTTTGGTGGCCACAGAAGTATCCTACGAGCAGTACTTC